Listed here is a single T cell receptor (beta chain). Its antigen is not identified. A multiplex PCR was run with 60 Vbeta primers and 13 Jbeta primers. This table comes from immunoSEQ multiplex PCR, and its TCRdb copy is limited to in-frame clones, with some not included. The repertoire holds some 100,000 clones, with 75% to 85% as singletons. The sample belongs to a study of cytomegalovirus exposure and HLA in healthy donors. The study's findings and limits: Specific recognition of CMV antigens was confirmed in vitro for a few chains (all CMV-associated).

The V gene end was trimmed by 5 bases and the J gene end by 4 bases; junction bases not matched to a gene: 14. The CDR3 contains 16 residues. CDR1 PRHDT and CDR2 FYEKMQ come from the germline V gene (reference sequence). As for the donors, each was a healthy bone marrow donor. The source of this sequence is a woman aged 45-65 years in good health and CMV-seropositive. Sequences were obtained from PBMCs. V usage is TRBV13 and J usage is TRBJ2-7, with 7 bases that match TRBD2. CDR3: CASSATGGPGGYEQYF. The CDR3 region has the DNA TGTGCCAGCAGCGCCACGGGGGGTCCGGGTGGTTACGAGCAGTACTTC.